This record concerns one T cell receptor beta chain sequence. The data stem from a study of CD8 T cells in Susac syndrome. The CDR3 consists of 15 residues. From germline, CDR1 is KGHDR and CDR2 SFDVKD. J lost 6 bases, V lost 7 bases, and 11 bases had no gene match. An amount of RNA that ranged from roughly 0.45 to 1 ug was reverse transcribed with random hexamers. Coverage of TCR beta CDR3 amplification by immunoSEQ multiplex PCR extended to 54 Vbeta and 13 Jbeta. TCRdb recomputed calls from the immunoSEQ multiplex PCR reads with MiXCR, one row per CDR3 protein. The profile shows 200,000 or so distinct CDR3 sequences, under 97% of them singletons.

This chain links TRBV24-1 with TRBJ1-1; 9 bases line up with TRBD1. Sequenced: CD4+ T cells from PBMCs. The clonotype originates from a human donor with Susac syndrome. For the CDR3, the DNA is TGTGCCACCAGATCCTCTACCGGGACAGGGTCTGAAGCTTTCTTT. Translation gives CATRSSTGTGSEAFF.